Below are 18 T cell receptor beta chains sequenced from a single sample in a study of cytotoxic CD8 clonotypes in ibrutinib-treated CLL. Some clones are missing from TCRdb's copy, which holds only in-frame ones; the method was immunoSEQ multiplex PCR. This sample has about 92,000 clones, with about 74% found just once. Specimen: PBMCs, collected after 24 months of ibrutinib treatment. These receptors were collected from a human donor with chronic lymphocytic leukemia.

The chain employs TRBV18 and TRBJ2-3; 7 nucleotides align to TRBD2. V lost 9 bases to trimming and J lost 1 base; unmatched junction nucleotides: 16. The CDR3 sequence is 17 residues long. CDR1 and CDR2 from the germline V gene are KGHSH and LQKENI. CDR3 bases: TGTGCCAGTTTCCGGGACTACCAAAACCCTGGCACAGATACGCAGTATTTT. It is translated as CASFRDYQNPGTDTQYF.

This sequence joins TRBV2 and TRBJ2-7; D is possibly TRBD1 (6 bases). Trimming left V 3 bases short and J 4 bases short, with 13 bases between. The CDR3 spans 14 residues. CDR1 is SNHLY, CDR2 FYNNEI, per germline. The chain's CDR3 is CASSERGYLYEQYF. CDR3 nucleotide sequence: TGTGCCAGCAGTGAGAGGGGGTATCTTTACGAGCAGTACTTC.

This clone was detected only a few times. The V and J genes are TRBV30 and TRBJ2-6; D is perhaps TRBD2 (5 bases). The germline V gene has CDR1 GTSNPN and CDR2 SVGIG (reference sequence). V lost 5 bases and J 0 bases, leaving 5 bases between the germline ends. The CDR3 is 13 amino acids. The CDR3 here is CAWGLSGANVLTF. In DNA, the CDR3 is TGTGCCTGGGGACTCTCTGGGGCCAACGTCCTGACTTTC.

This clone was picked up a small number of times. The V gene is TRBV5-4, the J gene TRBJ2-1, with TRBD1 matching 8 bases. The CDR3 covers 14 residues. Germline-derived CDR1 and CDR2 are SGHNT and YYREEE (reference sequence). Germline trimming cut 6 bases from V and 0 bases from J; bases unmatched to any gene: 2. The CDR3 bases are TGTGCCAGCACCGACAGGGGCTCCTACAATGAGCAGTTCTTC. Translation: CASTDRGSYNEQFF.

This chain connects TRBV5-1 to TRBJ2-7; the D call may be TRBD1 or TRBD2 (5 bases each). This CDR3 spans 15 amino acids. The germline V gene encodes CDR1 SGHRS and CDR2 YFSETQ. V lost 4 bases, J lost 2 bases, and 16 bases lay in between. CDR3 loop: CASSPPGRTTYEQYF. The CDR3 DNA follows: TGCGCCAGCAGCCCACCGGGACGTACAACCTACGAGCAGTACTTC.

V usage is TRBV2 and J usage is TRBJ2-2; a weak D match, TRBD1 (6 bases). V shed 7 bases and J shed 1 base, with 13 bases lying between them. This CDR3 is 15 amino acids long. Germline values: CDR1 SNHLY, CDR2 FYNNEI. The chain's CDR3 is CASNPSGVNTGELFF. The CDR3 DNA is TGTGCCAGCAATCCTTCAGGGGTGAACACCGGGGAGCTGTTTTTT.

The V gene is TRBV30, the J gene TRBJ2-3, with D possibly matching TRBD1 (5 bases). Germline-derived CDR1 and CDR2 are GTSNPN and SVGIG (reference sequence). CDR3 length equals 13 residues. V lost 2 bases, J lost 3 bases, and 9 bases lay in between. The CDR3 protein is CAWSRQKTDTQYF. The CDR3 DNA sequence: TGTGCCTGGAGTAGACAGAAGACAGATACGCAGTATTTT.

This clone has just a few counts. J is TRBJ1-2 and V is TRBV6-1; D is unresolved. V was trimmed by 6 bases and J by 2 bases, leaving 16 bases between them. There are 15 residues in the CDR3. The germline V gene has CDR1 MNHNS and CDR2 SASEGT. CDR3 nucleotides: TGTGCCAGCAGCGCCGGACTGCTTTTGAACTATGGCTACACCTTC. Translated, it gives CASSAGLLLNYGYTF.

V is TRBV13 and J is TRBJ2-5; possible D gene TRBD2, 6 bases. Per germline, CDR1 PRHDT and CDR2 FYEKMQ (reference sequence). The CDR3 is 15 residues long. The V gene lost 3 bases and the J gene lost 2 bases, with 13 bases spanning the gap. CDR3 DNA sequence: TGTGCCAGCAGCTTTGTTGTTAGCGGACAAGAGACCCAGTACTTC. Amino acid sequence: CASSFVVSGQETQYF.

This chain uses TRBV15 with TRBJ1-1, with D uncertain. The CDR3 length is 15 residues. Germline V lookup: CDR1 LNHNV, CDR2 YYDKDF (reference sequence). The ends were cut back, 0 bases at V and 4 bases at J, with 12 bases in the middle. The CDR3, as DNA: TGTGCCACCAGCAGAGAAAGGCTCCCCGGCACTGAAGCTTTCTTT. Its translation is CATSRERLPGTEAFF.

The chain joins TRBV15 to TRBJ1-1; 7 nucleotides match TRBD1. Germline V CDR1 and CDR2: LNHNV, YYDKDF (reference sequence). Trimming at V came to 0 bases and at J to 5 bases, leaving 6 bases not matched to a gene. CDR3 length: 15 residues. The CDR3 DNA is TGTGCCACCAGCAGAGATTGGCAGGGGGTAACTGAAGCTTTCTTT. As protein: CATSRDWQGVTEAFF.

This clone was observed a few times. This chain links TRBV11-2 with TRBJ2-1, with 10 bases matching TRBD2. CDR1 SGHAT and CDR2 FQNNGV come from the germline V gene. V shed 2 bases and J 0 bases; nucleotides not matched to a gene: 4. This CDR3 spans 17 amino acids. The CDR3 sequence is CASSLLAGGLSYNEQFF. Here the CDR3 DNA reads TGTGCCAGCAGCTTATTAGCGGGAGGCCTCTCCTACAATGAGCAGTTCTTC.

The genes are TRBV18 and TRBJ1-1, with 7 nucleotides matching TRBD1. There are 14 residues in the CDR3. The trim removed 4 bases at V and 3 bases at J, leaving 5 bases unmatched. Germline V gene lookup returns CDR1 KGHSH and CDR2 LQKENI. The CDR3 is CASSLNQGDTEAFF. DNA for the CDR3: TGTGCCAGCTCACTCAACCAGGGGGACACTGAAGCTTTCTTT.

The chain combines TRBV7-9 with TRBJ2-3; 16 bases match TRBD2. The V gene's germline CDR1 is SEHNR and CDR2 FQNEAQ (reference sequence). Losses at the gene ends were 7 bases for V and 4 bases for J; bases not matched to a gene: 11. CDR3 length: 18 amino acids. Written as DNA, the CDR3 is TGTGCCAGCACTCTGGGGACTAGCGGGAGGGCAGGGGCAGATACGCAGTATTTT. This encodes CASTLGTSGRAGADTQYF.

V usage is TRBV28 and J usage is TRBJ1-5; 7 bases are a match to TRBD1. This CDR3 has 16 residues. Germline CDR1 is MDHEN and CDR2 is SYDVKM. V dropped 4 bases and J dropped 4; count of bases not matched to a gene: 10. The CDR3: CASSSWTGKVNQPQHF. CDR3 nucleotide sequence: TGTGCCAGCAGTTCGTGGACAGGAAAAGTAAATCAGCCCCAGCATTTT.

V usage is TRBV28 and J usage is TRBJ2-3, with TRBD1 matching 8 bases. Germline trimming cut 3 bases from V and 4 bases from J; bases unmatched to any gene: 3. This CDR3 has 14 amino acids. The germline CDR1 and CDR2 sequences are MDHEN and SYDVKM. The CDR3 protein is CASSFSGGADTQYF. As DNA, the CDR3 is TGTGCCAGCAGTTTCTCAGGGGGCGCAGATACGCAGTATTTT.

V gene TRBV12-5 combines with J gene TRBJ1-5, with D perhaps matching TRBD1 (5 bases). The CDR3 sequence is 15 residues long. V was clipped by 2 bases and J by 4 bases, with 12 bases between them. Germline CDR1 and CDR2: LGHNT and FRNRAP. CDR3 amino acids: CASGLLQGGNQPQHF. The CDR3 DNA sequence: TGTGCTAGTGGTTTGCTTCAGGGTGGGAATCAGCCCCAGCATTTT.

V is TRBV29-1 and J is TRBJ1-1; 10 nucleotides line up with TRBD1. There are 13 residues in the CDR3. With 7 bases clipped from V and 4 bases from J, the junction kept 6 bases outside the gene matches. CDR1 is SQVTM, CDR2 ANQGSEA, per germline. The CDR3 DNA sequence: TGCAGCGCAACGACAGGGGGCCTCACTGAAGCTTTCTTT. Translating gives CSATTGGLTEAFF.